This entry is about one TCR beta chain. There are 16 residues in the CDR3. V dropped 3 bases and J dropped 1 base, with 15 bases sitting between them. CDR1 SEHNR and CDR2 FQNEAQ come from the germline V gene (reference sequence). This sample is part of a study of technical replicates of blood from a few donors. The method was immunoSEQ multiplex PCR; TCRdb's version includes in-frame clones alone and lacks a portion of them. The sample carries about 76,000 clones, around nine tenths recorded once. The receptor was derived from a human donor in good health. J is TRBJ2-5 and V is TRBV7-9; the D gene is possibly TRBD1 (6 bases). The material sequenced was T cells isolated from PBMCs. The CDR3 DNA is TGTGCCAGCAGCTTTGGAACACCAGGGGCCCAAGAGACCCAGTACTTC. It translates to CASSFGTPGAQETQYF.